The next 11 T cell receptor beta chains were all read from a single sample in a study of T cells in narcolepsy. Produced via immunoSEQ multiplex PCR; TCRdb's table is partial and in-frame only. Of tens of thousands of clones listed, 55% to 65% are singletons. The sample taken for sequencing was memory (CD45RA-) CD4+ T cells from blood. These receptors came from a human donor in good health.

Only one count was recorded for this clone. DNA for the CDR3: TGTGCCAGCAGAATAGGGGGGGGTAGATTTATAAACAATGAGCAGTTCTTC. It is translated as CASRIGGGRFINNEQFF. This sequence joins TRBV5-4 and TRBJ2-1, with D possibly being TRBD2 (7 bases). The germline CDR1 and CDR2 sequences are SGHNT and YYREEE (reference sequence). Between the trimmed V and J ends, which lost 5 bases and 5 bases, there was a span of 23 bases. The CDR3 totals 17 residues.

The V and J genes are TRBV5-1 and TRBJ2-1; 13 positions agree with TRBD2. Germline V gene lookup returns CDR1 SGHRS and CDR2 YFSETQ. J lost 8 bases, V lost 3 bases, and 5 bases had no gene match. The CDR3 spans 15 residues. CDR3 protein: CASSSTSGRFDEQFF. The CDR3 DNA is TGCGCCAGCAGCTCGACTAGCGGGAGGTTCGATGAGCAGTTCTTC.

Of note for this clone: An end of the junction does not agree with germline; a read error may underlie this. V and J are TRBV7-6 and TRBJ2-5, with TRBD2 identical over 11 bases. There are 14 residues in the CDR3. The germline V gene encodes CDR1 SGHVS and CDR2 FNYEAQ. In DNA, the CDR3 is TGTGCCAGCAGCCTAGCGGGGGGCGAAGAGACCCAGTACTTC. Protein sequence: CASSLAGGEETQYF.

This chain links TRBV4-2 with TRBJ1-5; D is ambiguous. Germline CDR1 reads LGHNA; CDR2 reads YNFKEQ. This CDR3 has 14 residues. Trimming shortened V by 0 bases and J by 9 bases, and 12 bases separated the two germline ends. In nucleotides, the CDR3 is TGTGCCAGCAGCCAAGATAACGGGCCGGGGCCCCAGCATTTT. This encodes CASSQDNGPGPQHF.

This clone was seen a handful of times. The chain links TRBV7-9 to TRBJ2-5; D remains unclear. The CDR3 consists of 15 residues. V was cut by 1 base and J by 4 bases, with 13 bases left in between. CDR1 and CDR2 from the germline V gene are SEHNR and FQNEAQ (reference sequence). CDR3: CASSLGSPPGETQYF. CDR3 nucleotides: TGTGCCAGCAGCTTAGGCTCCCCACCAGGAGAGACCCAGTACTTC.

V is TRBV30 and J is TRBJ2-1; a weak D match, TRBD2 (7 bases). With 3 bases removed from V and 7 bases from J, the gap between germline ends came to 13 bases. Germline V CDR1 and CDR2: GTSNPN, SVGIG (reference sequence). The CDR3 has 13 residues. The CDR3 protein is CAWRQRGGNEQFF. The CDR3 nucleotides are TGTGCCTGGAGACAGAGGGGGGGGAATGAGCAGTTCTTC.

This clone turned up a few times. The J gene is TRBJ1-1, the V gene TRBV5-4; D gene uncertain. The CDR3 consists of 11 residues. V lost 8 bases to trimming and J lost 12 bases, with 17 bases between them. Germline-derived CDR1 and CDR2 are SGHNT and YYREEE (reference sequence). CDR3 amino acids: CASGGGPGTFF. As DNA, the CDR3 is TGTGCCAGTGGTGGAGGGCCAGGAACTTTCTTT.

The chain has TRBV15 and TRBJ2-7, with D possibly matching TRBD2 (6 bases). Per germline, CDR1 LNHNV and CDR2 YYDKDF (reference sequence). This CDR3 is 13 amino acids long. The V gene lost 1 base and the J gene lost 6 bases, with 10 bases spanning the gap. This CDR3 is CATSRVRGGEQYF. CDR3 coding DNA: TGTGCCACCAGCAGAGTGAGGGGAGGCGAGCAGTACTTC.

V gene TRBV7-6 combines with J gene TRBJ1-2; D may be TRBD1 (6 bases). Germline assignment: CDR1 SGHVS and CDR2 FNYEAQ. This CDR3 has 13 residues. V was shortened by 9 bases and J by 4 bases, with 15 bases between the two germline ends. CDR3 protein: CARSEGGGYGYTF. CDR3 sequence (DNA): TGTGCCAGGTCCGAAGGAGGGGGCTATGGCTACACCTTC.

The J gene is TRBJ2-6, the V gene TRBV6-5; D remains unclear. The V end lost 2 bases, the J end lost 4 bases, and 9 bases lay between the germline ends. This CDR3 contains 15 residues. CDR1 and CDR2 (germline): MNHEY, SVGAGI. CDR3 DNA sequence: TGTGCCAGCAGTTACGTAGGCGCCGGGGCCAACGTCCTGACTTTC. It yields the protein CASSYVGAGANVLTF.

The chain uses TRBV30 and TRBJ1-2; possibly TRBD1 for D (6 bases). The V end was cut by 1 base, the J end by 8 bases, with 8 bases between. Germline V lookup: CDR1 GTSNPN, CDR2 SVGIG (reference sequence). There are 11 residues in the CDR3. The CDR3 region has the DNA TGTGCCTGGAGTGCGGGGGGCGGCTACACCTTC. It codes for CAWSAGGGYTF.